This paragraph reports one T cell receptor beta chain. Its target is not known. These data belong to a study of cytomegalovirus exposure and HLA in healthy donors. Overall study findings and caveats: In a later analysis, at a false discovery rate of 0.05, 16,951 TCR beta sequences matched HLA alleles.

In the PCR, 60 Vbeta and 13 Jbeta primers were used. Sequencing used immunoSEQ multiplex PCR; TCRdb keeps in-frame clones, though not all of them. This table holds 100,000 to 150,000 clones, approximately 78% found once. The germline gives CDR1 KGHSH, CDR2 LQKENI. V lost 4 bases, J lost 6 bases, and 5 bases stayed unmatched. The CDR3 covers 14 residues. This clonotype was obtained from a woman in her 40s in good health and CMV-seropositive. The genes are TRBV18 and TRBJ2-3; TRBD2 agrees at 9 bases. Sequencing was performed on PBMCs. The CDR3 region is CASSQLAGVDTQYF. DNA of the CDR3: TGTGCCAGCTCACAATTAGCGGGAGTGGATACGCAGTATTTT.